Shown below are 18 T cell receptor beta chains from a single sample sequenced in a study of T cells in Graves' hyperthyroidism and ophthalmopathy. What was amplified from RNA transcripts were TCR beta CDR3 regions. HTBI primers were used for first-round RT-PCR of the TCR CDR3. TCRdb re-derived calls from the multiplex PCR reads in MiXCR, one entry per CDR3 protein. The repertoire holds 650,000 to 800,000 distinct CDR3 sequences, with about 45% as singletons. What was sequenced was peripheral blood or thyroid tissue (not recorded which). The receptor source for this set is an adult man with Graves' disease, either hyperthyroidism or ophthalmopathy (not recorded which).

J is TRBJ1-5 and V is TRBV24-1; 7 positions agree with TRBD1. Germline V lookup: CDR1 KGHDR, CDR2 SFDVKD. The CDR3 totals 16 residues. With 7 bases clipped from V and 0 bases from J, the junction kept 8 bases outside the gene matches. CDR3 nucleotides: TGTGCCACCAGCAGAACAGGGGCTAATAGCAATCAGCCCCAGCATTTT. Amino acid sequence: CATSRTGANSNQPQHF.

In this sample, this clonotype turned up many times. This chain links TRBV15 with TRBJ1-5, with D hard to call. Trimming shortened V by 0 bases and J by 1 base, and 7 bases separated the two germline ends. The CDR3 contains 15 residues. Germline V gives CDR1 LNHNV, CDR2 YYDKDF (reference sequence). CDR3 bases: TGTGCCACCAGCAGAGATCTGGGAAGCAATCAGCCCCAGCATTTT. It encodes CATSRDLGSNQPQHF.

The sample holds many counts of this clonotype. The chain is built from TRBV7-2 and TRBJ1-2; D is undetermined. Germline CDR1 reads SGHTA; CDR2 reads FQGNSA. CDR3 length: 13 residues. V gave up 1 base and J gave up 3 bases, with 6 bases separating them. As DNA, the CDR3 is TGTGCCAGCAGCTTAGGGTTTCACTATGGCTACACCTTC. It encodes CASSLGFHYGYTF.

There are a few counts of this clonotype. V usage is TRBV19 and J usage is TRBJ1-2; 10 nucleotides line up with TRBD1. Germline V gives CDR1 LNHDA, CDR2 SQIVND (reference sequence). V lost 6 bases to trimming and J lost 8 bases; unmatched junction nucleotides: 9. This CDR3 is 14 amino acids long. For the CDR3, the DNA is TGTGCCAGTAGCACGGGGACAGGGGCTCGGGGCTACACCTTC. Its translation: CASSTGTGARGYTF. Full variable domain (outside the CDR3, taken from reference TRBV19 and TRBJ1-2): DGGITQSPKYLFRKEGQNVTLSCEQNLNHDAMYWYRQDPGQGLRLIYYSQIVNDFQKGDIAEGYSVSREKKESFPLTVTSAQKNPTAFYLCASSTGTGARGYTFGSGTRLTVV.

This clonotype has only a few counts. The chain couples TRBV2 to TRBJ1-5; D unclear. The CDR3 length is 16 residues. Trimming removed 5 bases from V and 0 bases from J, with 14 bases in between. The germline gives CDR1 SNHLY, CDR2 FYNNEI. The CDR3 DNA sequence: TGTGCCAGCAGTTATCCGACACGGAATAGCAATCAGCCCCAGCATTTT. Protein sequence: CASSYPTRNSNQPQHF. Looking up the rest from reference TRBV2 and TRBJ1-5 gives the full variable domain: EPEVTQTPSHQVTQMGQEVILRCVPISNHLYFYWYRQILGQKVEFLVSFYNNEISEKSEIFDDQFSVERPDGSNFTLKIRSTKLEDSAMYFCASSYPTRNSNQPQHFGDGTRLSIL.

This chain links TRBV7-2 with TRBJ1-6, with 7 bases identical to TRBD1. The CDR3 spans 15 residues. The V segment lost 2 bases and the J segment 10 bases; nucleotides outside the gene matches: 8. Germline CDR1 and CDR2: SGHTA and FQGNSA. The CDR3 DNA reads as TGTGCCAGCAGCTTAAGGGGGCGGGCTGGATCACCCCTCCACTTT. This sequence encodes CASSLRGRAGSPLHF. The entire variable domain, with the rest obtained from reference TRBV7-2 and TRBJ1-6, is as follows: GAGVSQSPSNKVTEKGKDVELRCDPISGHTALYWYRQSLGQGLEFLIYFQGNSAPDKSGLPSDRFSAERTGGSVSTLTIQRTQQEDSAVYLCASSLRGRAGSPLHFGNGTRLTVT.

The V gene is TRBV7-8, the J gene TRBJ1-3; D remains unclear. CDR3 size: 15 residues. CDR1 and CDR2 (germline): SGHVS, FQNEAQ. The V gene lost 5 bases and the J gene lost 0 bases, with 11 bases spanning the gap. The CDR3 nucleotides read TGTGCCAGCAGCCAAGCAGAGAGCTCTGGAAACACCATATATTTT. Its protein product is CASSQAESSGNTIYF.

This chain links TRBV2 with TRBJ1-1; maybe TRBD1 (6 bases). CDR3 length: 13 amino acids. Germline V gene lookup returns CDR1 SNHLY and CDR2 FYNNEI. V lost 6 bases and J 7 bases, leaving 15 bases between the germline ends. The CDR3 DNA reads TGTGCCAGCAGGATGCCGGGGGCCGGTGAAGCTTTCTTT. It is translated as CASRMPGAGEAFF.

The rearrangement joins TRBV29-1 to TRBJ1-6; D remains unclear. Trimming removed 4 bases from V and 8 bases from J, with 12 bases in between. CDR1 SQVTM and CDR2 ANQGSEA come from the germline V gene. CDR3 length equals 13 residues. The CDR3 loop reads CSVARGIDSPLHF. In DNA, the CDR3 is TGCAGCGTTGCACGTGGGATCGATTCACCCCTCCACTTT. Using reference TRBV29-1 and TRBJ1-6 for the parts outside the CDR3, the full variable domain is SAVISQKPSRDICQRGTSLTIQCQVDSQVTMMFWYRQQPGQSLTLIATANQGSEATYESGFVIDKFPISRPNLTFSTLTVSNMSPEDSSIYLCSVARGIDSPLHFGNGTRLTVT.

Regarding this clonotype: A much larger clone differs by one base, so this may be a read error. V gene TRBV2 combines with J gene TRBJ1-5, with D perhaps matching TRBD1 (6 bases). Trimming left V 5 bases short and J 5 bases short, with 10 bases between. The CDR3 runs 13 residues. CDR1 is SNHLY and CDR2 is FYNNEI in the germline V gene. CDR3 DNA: TGTGCCAGCAGTTTACGGGGGCATCAGCCCCAGCATTTT. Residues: CASSLRGHQPQHF. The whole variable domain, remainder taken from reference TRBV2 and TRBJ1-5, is EPEVTQTPSHQVTQMGQEVILRCVPISNHLYFYWYRQILGQKVEFLVSFYNNEISEKSEIFDDQFSVERPDGSNFTLKIRSTKLEDSAMYFCASSLRGHQPQHFGDGTRLSIL.

The CDR3, as DNA: TGCAGTGGGACTAGCGGGAGTGCAGATACGCAGTATTTT. It encodes CSGTSGSADTQYF. The chain combines TRBV20-1 with TRBJ2-3; the match to TRBD2 covers 13 bases. CDR3 size: 13 residues. The V gene end was trimmed by 7 bases and the J gene end by 4 bases; junction bases not matched to a gene: 2. CDR1 and CDR2 (germline): DFQATT, SNEGSKA (reference sequence).

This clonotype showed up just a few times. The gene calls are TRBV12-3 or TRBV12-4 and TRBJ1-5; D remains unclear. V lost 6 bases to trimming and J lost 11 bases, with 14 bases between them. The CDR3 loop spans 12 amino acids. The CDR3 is CASSRVSLAQHF. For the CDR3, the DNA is TGTGCCAGCAGCCGTGTTTCTTTGGCCCAGCATTTT.

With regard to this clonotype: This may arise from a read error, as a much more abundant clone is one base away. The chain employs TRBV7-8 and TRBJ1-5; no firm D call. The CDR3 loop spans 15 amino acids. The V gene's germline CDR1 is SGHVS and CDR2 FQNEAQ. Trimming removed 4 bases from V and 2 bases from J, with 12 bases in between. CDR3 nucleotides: TGTGCCAGCAGCTCCTTCCGAGGAGGCAATCAGCCCCAGCATTTT. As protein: CASSSFRGGNQPQHF.

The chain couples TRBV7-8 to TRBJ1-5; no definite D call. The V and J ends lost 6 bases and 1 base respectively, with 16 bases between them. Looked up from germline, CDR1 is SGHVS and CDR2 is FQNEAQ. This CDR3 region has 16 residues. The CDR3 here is CASRLEGGQSNQPQHF. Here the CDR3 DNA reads TGTGCCAGCAGGCTAGAGGGAGGGCAGAGCAATCAGCCCCAGCATTTT.

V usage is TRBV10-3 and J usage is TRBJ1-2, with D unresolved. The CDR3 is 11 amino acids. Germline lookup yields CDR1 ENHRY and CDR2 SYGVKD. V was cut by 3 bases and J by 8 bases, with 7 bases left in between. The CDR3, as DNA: TGTGCCATCAGTGAAGGGATGGGCTACACCTTC. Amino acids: CAISEGMGYTF.

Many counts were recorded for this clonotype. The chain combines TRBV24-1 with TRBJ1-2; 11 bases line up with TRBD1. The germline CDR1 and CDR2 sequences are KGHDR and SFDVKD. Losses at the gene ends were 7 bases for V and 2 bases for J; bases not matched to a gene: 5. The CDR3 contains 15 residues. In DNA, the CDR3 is TGTGCCACCAGCTCGGGACAGGGGGTAAACTATGGCTACACCTTC. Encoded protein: CATSSGQGVNYGYTF.

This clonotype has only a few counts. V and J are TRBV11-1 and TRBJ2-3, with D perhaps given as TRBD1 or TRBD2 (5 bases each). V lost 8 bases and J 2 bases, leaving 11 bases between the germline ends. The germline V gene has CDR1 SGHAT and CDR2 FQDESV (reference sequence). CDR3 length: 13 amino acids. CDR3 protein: CASEGPNTDTQYF. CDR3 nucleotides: TGTGCCAGCGAGGGACCAAACACAGATACGCAGTATTTT.

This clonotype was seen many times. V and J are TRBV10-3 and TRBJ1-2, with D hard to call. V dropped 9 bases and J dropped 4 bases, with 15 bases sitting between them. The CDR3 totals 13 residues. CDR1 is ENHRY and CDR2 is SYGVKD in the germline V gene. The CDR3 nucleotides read TGTGCCATAAAACAAGACTCTTCCTATGGCTACACCTTC. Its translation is CAIKQDSSYGYTF.